This T cell receptor beta chain was retrieved from a study of T-cell reconstitution after alpha-beta-depleted transplantation in children. Study-wide findings and caveats: Once a year had passed after transplant, T-cell counts and diversity came mostly from newly produced T cells. TCRbeta diversity was high at day 60 in some patients (a result of surviving recipient T cells and thymic progenitors). Several hundred graft clones that had expanded were reportedly the source of alpha-beta T cells about two months after transplant.

This clonotype has at least ten counts. Its specificity is unknown. Unique molecular identifiers were built into the TCRbeta library. TCRdb reprocessed the PCR reads with MiXCR, giving one entry per CDR3 protein. The sample consists of about 510,000 distinct CDR3 sequences, roughly 10% of them appearing once. Trimming at V came to 5 bases and at J to 5 bases, leaving 4 bases not matched to a gene. The CDR3 extends over 13 amino acids. The sequencing used PBMCs, mostly from graft donor cells, collected 180 days after TCRalphabeta/CD19-depleted stem cell transplant. The receptor was isolated from a female patient younger than 10 who had a stem cell transplant for aplastic anemia, so the T cells may come from the graft donor. This chain links TRBV12-3 or TRBV12-4 with TRBJ2-5, with TRBD1 identical over 8 bases. The CDR3 DNA reads as TGTGCCAGCAGTGCGGGACAGGTGGAGACCCAGTACTTC. It specifies CASSAGQVETQYF.